These 9 T cell receptor beta chains share one sample of origin, sequenced in a study of blood T cell repertoires in COVID-19. Assay used: immunoSEQ multiplex PCR; TCRdb lists only in-frame clones, some missing. The profile shows approximately 230,000 clones, around 89% of them singletons. Sequencing was done on a sample of PBMCs or T cells enriched from blood (not recorded which). All receptors come from a woman in her twenties or thirties who had recovered from COVID-19.

The chain joins TRBV30 to TRBJ1-5; D is ambiguous. Trimming stripped 5 bases from V and 4 bases from J, with 9 bases between. CDR1 is GTSNPN, CDR2 SVGIG, per germline (reference sequence). The CDR3 sequence is 12 residues long. The CDR3, as DNA: TGTGCCTGGGGGCAGGCTAATCAGCCCCAGCATTTT. It is translated as CAWGQANQPQHF.

V gene TRBV11-2 combines with J gene TRBJ2-7; possibly TRBD1 for D (5 bases). Trimming removed 3 bases at V and 2 bases at J, with 8 bases between. Germline V gene sequence: CDR1 SGHAT, CDR2 FQNNGV. The CDR3 totals 13 residues. The CDR3 coding sequence is TGTGCCAGCAGCTTGGGGCCAGCCTACGAGCAGTACTTC. This encodes CASSLGPAYEQYF.

The V gene is TRBV6-7, the J gene TRBJ2-3; 7 nucleotides line up with TRBD2. TRBV6-7 is identified as an open reading frame with a role that is uncertain. The length of the CDR3 is 15 residues. The ends lost 4 bases at V and 3 bases at J; junction bases unmatched: 7. The CDR3 coding sequence is TGTGCCAGCAGTTCGAGCGGGATTCTAACAGATACGCAGTATTTT. Protein sequence: CASSSSGILTDTQYF.

This chain uses TRBV7-2 with TRBJ1-1, with D unclear. The CDR3 runs to 14 residues. Germline CDR1 SGHTA, CDR2 FQGNSA. V lost 1 base and J lost 2, with 8 bases in between. The CDR3 here is CASSLGQANTEAFF. The DNA of the CDR3 is TGTGCCAGCAGCTTAGGGCAGGCTAACACTGAAGCTTTCTTT.

CDR3 protein: CASSFGREREKLFF. The DNA of the CDR3 is TGCGCCAGCAGCTTTGGCAGGGAAAGGGAAAAACTGTTTTTT. The chain recombines TRBV5-1 with TRBJ1-4; TRBD1 might be the D (5 bases). The V gene lost 2 bases and the J gene lost 8 bases, with 13 bases spanning the gap. CDR3 length equals 14 residues. CDR1 SGHRS and CDR2 YFSETQ come from the germline V gene. Full variable domain (remainder filled in from reference TRBV5-1 and TRBJ1-4): KAGVTQTPRYLIKTRGQQVTLSCSPISGHRSVSWYQQTPGQGLQFLFEYFSETQRNKGNFPGRFSGRQFSNSRSEMNVSTLELGDSALYLCASSFGREREKLFFGSGTQLSVL.

V usage is TRBV6-2 or TRBV6-3 and J usage is TRBJ2-3, with 8 bases fitting TRBD2. Looked up from germline, CDR1 is MNHEY and CDR2 is SVGEGT. V lost 0 bases to trimming and J lost 4 bases; unmatched junction nucleotides: 9. This CDR3 contains 17 residues. This chain's CDR3 is CASSYSSLKTSADTQYF. The CDR3 bases are TGTGCCAGCAGTTACTCTAGTCTTAAGACTAGCGCAGATACGCAGTATTTT.

This chain uses TRBV28 with TRBJ2-2; 10 bases fit TRBD2. The ends lost 5 bases at V and 1 base at J; junction bases unmatched: 7. CDR3 length: 17 amino acids. Germline V gene lookup returns CDR1 MDHEN and CDR2 SYDVKM. The DNA for the CDR3 is TGTGCCAGCAGTCCCCACATAGCGGGGGGGAACACCGGGGAGCTGTTTTTT. This codes for CASSPHIAGGNTGELFF.

The V and J genes are TRBV21-1 and TRBJ2-3; the D call in the table, TRBD2, was not verified against the DNA. TRBV21-1 is given as a pseudogene. This CDR3 contains 17 residues. The CDR3 is CASIEKGTSGRTDTQYF. The CDR3 region has the DNA TGTGCCAGCATCGAAAAGGGTACTAGCGGGAGGACAGATACGCAGTATTTT.

The V gene is TRBV28, the J gene TRBJ1-2; 9 bases are shared with TRBD1. The CDR3 is 14 amino acids. Germline assignment: CDR1 MDHEN and CDR2 SYDVKM. The V segment lost 2 bases and the J segment 13 bases; nucleotides outside the gene matches: 11. CDR3 bases: TGTGCCAGCAGTTTAACGGGACAGGGAAAAAGAGGCACCTTC. It yields the protein CASSLTGQGKRGTF.